One and the same sample provided the 17 T cell receptor beta chains below, sequenced in a study of cytomegalovirus exposure and HLA in healthy donors. Vbeta (60) and Jbeta (13) primers were used in the PCR. Profiling relied on immunoSEQ multiplex PCR, and the TCRdb table lists in-frame clones only, not all of them. The sample includes 140,000 to 150,000 clones, around 79% of them seen just once. Sequenced material: PBMCs. The receptor set was obtained from a woman between 25 and 40 years old in good health and CMV-seronegative.

V and J are TRBV27 and TRBJ1-2; the match to TRBD1 covers 7 bases. Germline V gene data show CDR1 as MNHEY and CDR2 as SMNVEV (reference sequence). V trimming: 0 bases; J trimming: 8 bases; junction bases outside the gene matches: 6. This CDR3 is built from 14 residues. The CDR3, as DNA: TGTGCCAGCAGTTTATCGTGGCAGGGGGGAGGCTACACCTTC. Protein sequence: CASSLSWQGGGYTF.

This rearrangement joins TRBV6-1 to TRBJ2-1; 12 bases are a match to TRBD2. This CDR3 has 13 amino acids. V shed 0 bases and J 12 bases; nucleotides not matched to a gene: 0. Germline V gene sequence: CDR1 MNHNS, CDR2 SASEGT. The DNA for the CDR3 is TGTGCCAGCAGTGAAGCACTAGCGGGGGGGCAGTTCTTC. Its protein is CASSEALAGGQFF.

V and J are TRBV2 and TRBJ1-1, with 8 bases fitting TRBD1. The germline CDR1 and CDR2 sequences are SNHLY and FYNNEI. This CDR3 contains 16 residues. Germline trimming cut 0 bases from V and 6 bases from J; bases unmatched to any gene: 9. For the CDR3, the DNA is TGTGCCAGCAGTGAAGCGCGGACAGGGAGGGTTTCTGAAGCTTTCTTT. Translation gives CASSEARTGRVSEAFF.

CDR3: CASSPRLGGRDQPQHF. Here the CDR3 DNA reads TGTGCCAGCTCACCACGTTTAGGGGGCAGGGATCAGCCCCAGCATTTT. J is TRBJ1-5 and V is TRBV18, with 7 positions matching TRBD1. Unmatched junction bases numbered 8, after V lost 1 base and J lost 5 bases. The germline gives CDR1 KGHSH, CDR2 LQKENI. The CDR3 totals 16 residues.

The rearrangement joins TRBV11-1 to TRBJ2-5; D may be TRBD2 (6 bases). Judging by the DNA end, TRBJ2-7 fits better; the J call may be wrong. Germline values: CDR1 SGHAT, CDR2 FQDESV (reference sequence). The CDR3 has 16 amino acids. CDR3 residues: CASSLNPGLLIREQYF. CDR3 sequence (DNA): TGTGCCAGCAGCTTAAACCCGGGACTCTTAATACGCGAGCAGTACTTC.

The chain recombines TRBV5-1 with TRBJ2-5, with 9 nucleotides matching TRBD2. Germline V gives CDR1 SGHRS, CDR2 YFSETQ. The CDR3 length is 15 residues. V dropped 1 base and J dropped 5; count of bases not matched to a gene: 6. The DNA for the CDR3 is TGCGCCAGCAGCTTGAGGGCTAGCGGGGTTGAGACCCAGTACTTC. Its translation is CASSLRASGVETQYF. Complete variable domain (other parts from reference TRBV5-1 and TRBJ2-5): KAGVTQTPRYLIKTRGQQVTLSCSPISGHRSVSWYQQTPGQGLQFLFEYFSETQRNKGNFPGRFSGRQFSNSRSEMNVSTLELGDSALYLCASSLRASGVETQYFGPGTRLLVL.

The chain uses TRBV7-9 and TRBJ1-1; D possibly corresponds to TRBD1 (6 bases). The CDR3 is 12 amino acids. V dropped 4 bases and J dropped 8 bases, with 11 bases sitting between them. The germline CDR1 and CDR2 sequences are SEHNR and FQNEAQ (reference sequence). CDR3 nucleotide sequence: TGTGCCAGCAGCTGGACAGTGAGCGAAGCTTTCTTT. Translation gives CASSWTVSEAFF.

V is TRBV11-2 and J is TRBJ2-1; a possible D gene is TRBD2 (7 bases). The CDR3 has 16 amino acids. Per germline, CDR1 SGHAT and CDR2 FQNNGV. V lost 0 bases and J lost 9, with 18 bases in between. CDR3 bases: TGTGCCAGCAGCTTAGAGTCGGGGGGCCTGCTGGGTGAGCAGTTCTTC. Translation: CASSLESGGLLGEQFF.

The chain uses TRBV5-1 and TRBJ2-1, with 9 bases lining up with TRBD2. The CDR3 sequence is 16 residues long. CDR1 SGHRS and CDR2 YFSETQ come from the germline V gene. J lost 4 bases, V lost 4 bases, and 9 bases had no gene match. CDR3 sequence: CASSLTPSGKYNEQFF. CDR3 DNA sequence: TGCGCCAGCAGCCTGACCCCTAGCGGGAAATACAATGAGCAGTTCTTC.

The rearrangement links TRBV5-6 to TRBJ2-7; D might be TRBD1 (6 bases). V was cut by 3 bases and J by 0 bases, with 10 bases left in between. This CDR3 has 14 amino acids. The germline gives CDR1 SGHDT, CDR2 YYEEEE. The CDR3 DNA sequence: TGTGCCAGCAGCTCGTGGACAGTCTCCTACGAGCAGTACTTC. As protein: CASSSWTVSYEQYF.

A remark on this clone: The sample carries other DNA sequences with the same CDR3. V is TRBV6-6 and J is TRBJ1-2; D not resolved. Germline assignment: CDR1 MNHNY and CDR2 SVGAGI (reference sequence). The CDR3 is made up of 14 amino acids. Deletions cut 3 bases from V and 8 bases from J, with 16 bases between. The CDR3 DNA reads as TGTGCCAGCAGTTATGAAGTCGGCGGCTACGGCTACACCTTC. Protein product: CASSYEVGGYGYTF.

This clone turned up a few times. The same CDR3 also results from other DNA sequences found in this sample. The chain combines TRBV7-9 with TRBJ2-2; 9 bases fit TRBD1. The CDR3 is 16 amino acids. The germline V gene encodes CDR1 SEHNR and CDR2 FQNEAQ (reference sequence). Germline trimming cut 4 bases from V and 3 bases from J; bases unmatched to any gene: 6. The CDR3 coding sequence is TGTGCCAGCAGCTCGGGACAGGGATTCTACACCGGGGAGCTGTTTTTT. Protein: CASSSGQGFYTGELFF.

There are a few counts of this clone. CDR3 in DNA: TGTGCCAGCTCACCCACCCAGGTTTATAATGAAAAACTGTTTTTT. Translation gives CASSPTQVYNEKLFF. This chain links TRBV18 with TRBJ1-4; D remains unclear. V lost 3 bases, J lost 4 bases, and 12 bases lay in between. In germline, CDR1 is KGHSH, CDR2 LQKENI. This CDR3 region has 15 residues.

On this clone itself: The junction departs from germline at one end; a sequencing error may be responsible. This chain uses TRBV5-1 with TRBJ2-2; D may be TRBD2 (5 bases). The CDR3 spans 12 residues. The germline CDR1 and CDR2 sequences are SGHRS and YFSETQ. The CDR3 DNA sequence: TGCGCCAGCAAAGCGAACACCGGGGAACTGTTTTTT. Amino acids: CASKANTGELFF.

The V call is TRBV4-1, the J call TRBJ2-7; 10 bases are a match to TRBD2. V lost 5 bases to trimming and J lost 2 bases; unmatched junction nucleotides: 6. CDR1 is MGHRA, CDR2 YSYEKL, per germline. This CDR3 has 15 residues. CDR3 in amino acids: CASSVAGGMAYEQYF. CDR3 coding DNA: TGCGCCAGCAGCGTAGCGGGGGGAATGGCCTACGAGCAGTACTTC.

V usage is TRBV11-2 and J usage is TRBJ2-5; 8 positions match TRBD2. V lost 2 bases and J lost 6; bases outside the gene matches: 14. This CDR3 spans 17 amino acids. Germline CDR1 reads SGHAT; CDR2 reads FQNNGV. This chain's CDR3 is CASSLSLIAGSKKTQYF. CDR3 in DNA: TGTGCCAGCAGCTTAAGTCTAATAGCGGGGAGTAAAAAGACCCAGTACTTC.

This clone has only one observation. The CDR3 loop reads CASSSGGLEYGYTF. The DNA for the CDR3 is TGTGCCAGCAGCTCAGGGGGCTTGGAGTATGGCTACACCTTC. The chain employs TRBV6-5 and TRBJ1-2; TRBD1 aligns across 8 bases. This CDR3 is 14 amino acids long. Trimming took 6 bases from V and 5 from J; bases not matched to a gene: 8. Germline CDR1 MNHEY, CDR2 SVGAGI.